The next 3 T cell receptor beta chains were all read from a single sample in a study of blood T cell repertoires in COVID-19. Assay used: immunoSEQ multiplex PCR; TCRdb lists only in-frame clones, some missing. The data contain 130,000 or so clones, approximately 84% of them singletons. Sequenced: peripheral blood. These receptors were collected from a man between 60 and 75 years old with acute or convalescent COVID-19.

The V call is TRBV27, the J call TRBJ1-2; D is possibly TRBD1 (5 bases). The germline V and J ends were trimmed by 3 bases and 4 bases, with 15 bases remaining between them. This CDR3 has 15 amino acids. CDR1 is MNHEY and CDR2 is SMNVEV in the germline V gene (reference sequence). Here the CDR3 DNA reads TGTGCCAGCAGTTTTCGCACAGGAGAACCCTATGGCTACACCTTC. This sequence encodes CASSFRTGEPYGYTF.

The V and J genes are TRBV11-2 and TRBJ2-1, with 9 bases fitting TRBD2. Germline CDR1 reads SGHAT; CDR2 reads FQNNGV. The CDR3 covers 16 residues. V dropped 5 bases and J dropped 0; count of bases not matched to a gene: 5. CDR3 region: CASSDRLAVSYNEQFF. DNA for the CDR3: TGTGCCAGCAGCGACAGACTAGCGGTCTCCTACAATGAGCAGTTCTTC.

The chain combines TRBV19 with TRBJ1-1, with TRBD1 identical over 9 bases. The V segment lost 4 bases and the J segment 4 bases; nucleotides outside the gene matches: 7. The CDR3 extends over 15 amino acids. Germline V gene lookup returns CDR1 LNHDA and CDR2 SQIVND (reference sequence). CDR3 nucleotide sequence: TGTGCCAGTAGTACTCGACAGGGGGGGAGCACTGAAGCTTTCTTT. Translating gives CASSTRQGGSTEAFF.